This TCR beta chain was observed in a study of T cell responses to AZD1222 COVID-19 vaccine. The CDR3 contains 13 residues. From germline, CDR1 is MNHNY and CDR2 SVGAGI (reference sequence). V was trimmed by 0 bases and J by 4 bases, leaving 4 bases between them. This table comes from immunoSEQ multiplex PCR, and its TCRdb copy is limited to in-frame clones, with some not included. The top ten clones hold approximately 5.1% of a sample with more than 95,000 clones, more than 75% of them seen once. The input for sequencing was peripheral blood, taken on day 0 of AZD1222 vaccination. The rearrangement links TRBV6-6 to TRBJ1-3; D unclear. The receptor was derived from an adult in good health. The CDR3 sequence: CASSYSPGNTIYF. DNA of the CDR3: TGTGCCAGCAGTTACTCTCCGGGAAACACCATATATTTT.